The 31 T cell receptor beta chains listed next were all sequenced from one sample in a study of cytomegalovirus exposure and HLA in healthy donors. PCR primers comprised 60 Vbeta and 13 Jbeta primers. The assay was immunoSEQ multiplex PCR, and TCRdb's table has in-frame clones only and misses some. This specimen shows roughly 65,000 clones; the ten leading clones hold more than 15%. Sequenced: PBMCs. The receptor source for this set is a boy younger than 18 in good health and CMV-seronegative.

The V call is TRBV21-1, the J call TRBJ2-7; the table's D gene call, TRBD2, was not cross checked with the DNA. TRBV21-1 is a pseudogene segment. The CDR3 runs 14 residues. DNA for the CDR3: TGTGCCAGCAGCAATGTGGCTAGCAGTCACGAGCAGTACTTC. Translated, it gives CASSNVASSHEQYF.

V and J are TRBV10-1 and TRBJ2-1; D is uncertain. Germline V CDR1 and CDR2: WNHNN, SYGVQD (reference sequence). There are 16 residues in the CDR3. The ends were cut back, 8 bases at V and 0 bases at J, with 17 bases in the middle. The CDR3 sequence is CASPGPLGYSYNEQFF. The CDR3 bases are TGCGCCAGCCCCGGCCCCCTAGGCTACTCCTACAATGAGCAGTTCTTC.

The V and J genes are TRBV19 and TRBJ2-7, with TRBD1 matching 9 bases. The germline V gene has CDR1 LNHDA and CDR2 SQIVND (reference sequence). This CDR3 spans 15 amino acids. The V and J ends lost 6 bases and 2 bases, in that order; junction bases with no gene match: 8. CDR3 protein: CASSLTNRGPYEQYF. The CDR3 DNA is TGTGCCAGTAGCTTAACCAACAGGGGGCCCTACGAGCAGTACTTC.

V gene TRBV18 combines with J gene TRBJ2-7; 10 bases align to TRBD1. With V trimmed by 3 bases and J by 1 base, 9 bases remained unmatched. The germline V gene has CDR1 KGHSH and CDR2 LQKENI. The CDR3 consists of 17 residues. CDR3 residues: CASSPPEGQGKSYEQYF. CDR3 sequence (DNA): TGTGCCAGCTCACCCCCGGAGGGACAGGGGAAATCCTACGAGCAGTACTTC.

Concerning this clone: Different DNA sequences within this sample yield the same CDR3. The chain is built from TRBV9 and TRBJ2-1, with TRBD1 as a possible D gene (5 bases). CDR1 is SGDLS and CDR2 is YYNGEE in the germline V gene. Trimming took off 0 bases at V and 2 bases at J, with 9 bases between the two ends. The CDR3 loop spans 15 amino acids. The CDR3 DNA follows: TGTGCCAGCAGCGTAGGCCAGGGAACCTACAATGAGCAGTTCTTC. Amino acids: CASSVGQGTYNEQFF. The full variable domain, its missing parts supplied by reference TRBV9 and TRBJ2-1, is DSGVTQTPKHLITATGQRVTLRCSPRSGDLSVYWYQQSLDQGLQFLIQYYNGEERAKGNILERFSAQQFPDLHSELNLSSLELGDSALYFCASSVGQGTYNEQFFGPGTRLTVL.

CDR3 sequence: CSAGGANQPQHF. The CDR3 bases are TGCAGCGCCGGAGGGGCCAATCAGCCCCAGCATTTT. The chain couples TRBV29-1 to TRBJ1-5; a weak D match, TRBD1 (5 bases). The CDR3 length is 12 residues. The V end lost 7 bases, the J end lost 3 bases, and 10 bases lay between the germline ends. Germline V gene lookup returns CDR1 SQVTM and CDR2 ANQGSEA.

The J gene is TRBJ1-5, the V gene TRBV4-1, with TRBD1 matching over 7 bases. Germline V lookup: CDR1 MGHRA, CDR2 YSYEKL. The trim removed 3 bases at V and 0 bases at J, leaving 11 bases unmatched. The CDR3 consists of 18 residues. The CDR3 spells CASSHAQQGRISNQPQHF. CDR3 in DNA: TGCGCCAGCAGCCATGCCCAACAGGGGAGGATTAGCAATCAGCCCCAGCATTTT.

CDR3 protein: CASSYSRLANSYEQYF. DNA of the CDR3: TGTGCCAGCAGTTACTCTCGACTAGCGAACTCCTACGAGCAGTACTTC. The chain carries TRBV6-5 and TRBJ2-7, with 8 bases fitting TRBD2. The length of the CDR3 is 16 residues. CDR1 MNHEY and CDR2 SVGAGI come from the germline V gene. The V gene end was trimmed by 0 bases and the J gene end by 0 bases; junction bases not matched to a gene: 4.

V and J are TRBV7-9 and TRBJ2-7; D might be TRBD1 (5 bases). The V gene's germline CDR1 is SEHNR and CDR2 FQNEAQ (reference sequence). The V gene lost 4 bases and the J gene lost 5 bases, with 15 bases spanning the gap. The CDR3 is 14 amino acids. CDR3 DNA sequence: TGTGCCAGCAGCTATACTACGCAAGGGGACGAGCAGTACTTC. This gives the protein CASSYTTQGDEQYF.

The chain employs TRBV9 and TRBJ2-1, with 7 bases matching TRBD1. The CDR3 contains 15 residues. V trimming: 2 bases; J trimming: 5 bases; junction bases outside the gene matches: 7. Germline V gene lookup returns CDR1 SGDLS and CDR2 YYNGEE. The DNA for the CDR3 is TGTGCCAGCAGCGTCGGGACAGACTTAAACAATGAGCAGTTCTTC. Protein: CASSVGTDLNNEQFF.

The rearrangement links TRBV25-1 to TRBJ2-7; TRBD1 matches at 7 bases. Germline V gene lookup returns CDR1 MGHDK and CDR2 SYGVNS. V lost 5 bases to trimming and J lost 2 bases; unmatched junction nucleotides: 9. This CDR3 is built from 15 residues. Written as DNA, the CDR3 is TGTGCCAGCAGTCCTGGTGGGACAGCCACCTACGAGCAGTACTTC. Amino acids: CASSPGGTATYEQYF.

This chain uses TRBV6-5 with TRBJ2-1, with 7 nucleotides matching TRBD1. The V gene end was trimmed by 2 bases and the J gene end by 11 bases; junction bases not matched to a gene: 3. There are 12 residues in the CDR3. Germline assignment: CDR1 MNHEY and CDR2 SVGAGI. CDR3 sequence reads: CASSYRQGKQFF. The CDR3 DNA sequence: TGTGCCAGCAGTTACAGACAGGGTAAGCAGTTCTTC.

The chain joins TRBV7-2 to TRBJ2-7; TRBD2 matches at 10 bases. J gave up 3 bases and V 3 bases, and 2 bases lay outside the gene matches. The CDR3 consists of 14 residues. Germline CDR1 and CDR2: SGHTA and FQGNSA. CDR3 amino acids: CASSLLAGVYEQYF. The CDR3 coding sequence is TGTGCCAGCAGCTTGCTAGCGGGAGTCTACGAGCAGTACTTC.

For the CDR3, the DNA is TGTGCCAGCACCGGCCGCGGCGATACGCAGTATTTT. This codes for CASTGRGDTQYF. The genes are TRBV7-2 and TRBJ2-3, with no clear D. V shed 7 bases and J shed 6 bases, with 11 bases lying between them. CDR1 and CDR2 from the germline V gene are SGHTA and FQGNSA. This CDR3 is 12 amino acids long. Drawing the rest from reference TRBV7-2 and TRBJ2-3, the complete variable domain is GAGVSQSPSNKVTEKGKDVELRCDPISGHTALYWYRQSLGQGLEFLIYFQGNSAPDKSGLPSDRFSAERTGGSVSTLTIQRTQQEDSAVYLCASTGRGDTQYFGPGTRLTVL.

CDR3 in DNA: TGTGCCACCAGCGAGGGGGGGAGGGCCCCCAGGGGCGATACGCAGTATTTT. It codes for CATSEGGRAPRGDTQYF. The chain has TRBV15 and TRBJ2-3, with D perhaps matching TRBD2 (7 bases). Germline CDR1 is LNHNV and CDR2 is YYDKDF (reference sequence). V was clipped by 5 bases and J by 6 bases, with 24 bases between them. The CDR3 is made up of 17 amino acids.

The gene calls are TRBV4-1 and TRBJ2-7; D gene ambiguous. Germline CDR1 reads MGHRA; CDR2 reads YSYEKL. Trimming removed 4 bases from V and 3 bases from J, with 10 bases in between. The CDR3 consists of 13 residues. CDR3 region: CASSLSQVYEQYF. In DNA, the CDR3 is TGCGCCAGCAGCCTCTCGCAGGTCTACGAGCAGTACTTC.

The chain joins TRBV18 to TRBJ2-7; the match to TRBD2 covers 7 bases. The CDR3 is made up of 15 amino acids. The V gene end was trimmed by 3 bases and the J gene end by 2 bases; junction bases not matched to a gene: 7. The germline CDR1 and CDR2 sequences are KGHSH and LQKENI. CDR3 in amino acids: CASSPSSGSAYEQYF. CDR3 coding DNA: TGTGCCAGCTCACCCTCTAGCGGAAGCGCCTACGAGCAGTACTTC.

V gene TRBV5-6 combines with J gene TRBJ1-1, with D unresolved. Looked up from germline, CDR1 is SGHDT and CDR2 is YYEEEE. CDR3 length equals 13 residues. Trimming removed 4 bases from V and 0 bases from J, with 7 bases in between. CDR3 amino acids: CASSQTLNTEAFF. The CDR3 coding sequence is TGTGCCAGCAGCCAAACATTGAACACTGAAGCTTTCTTT. Full variable domain (missing parts from reference TRBV5-6 and TRBJ1-1): DAGVTQSPTHLIKTRGQQVTLRCSPKSGHDTVSWYQQALGQGPQFIFQYYEEEERQRGNFPDRFSGHQFPNYSSELNVNALLLGDSALYLCASSQTLNTEAFFGQGTRLTVV.

This rearrangement joins TRBV5-1 to TRBJ2-2; tentatively, D is TRBD2 (6 bases). Trimming took off 6 bases at V and 4 bases at J, with 13 bases between the two ends. From germline, CDR1 is SGHRS and CDR2 YFSETQ. The CDR3 extends over 14 amino acids. The CDR3 here is CASTMDGSTGELFF. The CDR3 DNA reads TGCGCCAGCACTATGGACGGGAGCACCGGGGAGCTGTTTTTT.

The chain uses TRBV7-3 and TRBJ2-3; TRBD1 might be the D (6 bases). This CDR3 is 13 amino acids long. In germline, CDR1 is SGHTA, CDR2 FQGTGA. The ends were cut back, 5 bases at V and 0 bases at J, with 6 bases in the middle. CDR3 DNA sequence: TGTGCCAGCAGCGGACAGAGCACAGATACGCAGTATTTT. Translating gives CASSGQSTDTQYF.

The chain carries TRBV4-1 and TRBJ2-7; no clear D. The CDR3 has 14 amino acids. Germline CDR1 MGHRA, CDR2 YSYEKL. The ends were cut back, 0 bases at V and 3 bases at J, with 9 bases in the middle. CDR3 nucleotides: TGCGCCAGCAGCCAAGAGGCTCATGACTACGAGCAGTACTTC. Protein: CASSQEAHDYEQYF.

The chain uses TRBV6-6 and TRBJ2-7, with 10 bases lining up with TRBD1. CDR1 MNHNY and CDR2 SVGAGI come from the germline V gene (reference sequence). CDR3 length: 14 residues. J lost 4 bases, V lost 2 bases, and 2 bases had no gene match. CDR3 amino acids: CASSYPDRGYEQYF. The CDR3 nucleotides are TGTGCCAGCAGTTACCCGGACAGGGGGTACGAGCAGTACTTC.

This chain joins TRBV30 and TRBJ2-3; 10 bases are a match to TRBD2. Germline trimming cut 3 bases from V and 1 base from J; bases unmatched to any gene: 7. Germline assignment: CDR1 GTSNPN and CDR2 SVGIG (reference sequence). The CDR3 runs 16 residues. CDR3 DNA sequence: TGTGCCTGGAGCCCCCCTAGCGGGAGCCGCACAGATACGCAGTATTTT. Its translation is CAWSPPSGSRTDTQYF.

CDR3 region: CASSFISTQTNYGYTF. The DNA for the CDR3 is TGTGCCAGCAGTTTTATTTCGACACAAACTAACTATGGCTACACCTTC. The chain recombines TRBV28 with TRBJ1-2; no definite D call. The germline V gene encodes CDR1 MDHEN and CDR2 SYDVKM. The CDR3 is 16 amino acids. Trimming shortened V by 3 bases and J by 0 bases, and 14 bases separated the two germline ends.

The gene calls are TRBV5-6 and TRBJ1-2; 10 bases agree with TRBD1. The CDR3 runs 13 residues. V dropped 1 base and J dropped 10; count of bases not matched to a gene: 4. Germline values: CDR1 SGHDT, CDR2 YYEEEE. The CDR3: CASSLRTGGDYTF. In DNA form, the CDR3 reads TGTGCCAGCAGCTTGAGGACAGGGGGTGACTACACCTTC.

The V call is TRBV19, the J call TRBJ2-1; TRBD2 might be the D (5 bases). This CDR3 region has 14 residues. Germline V lookup: CDR1 LNHDA, CDR2 SQIVND (reference sequence). V gave up 6 bases and J gave up 6 bases, with 15 bases separating them. The CDR3, as DNA: TGTGCCAGTAGGGTGGTCGGAGGAGGCAATGAGCAGTTCTTC. It codes for CASRVVGGGNEQFF.

This chain uses TRBV27 with TRBJ1-3, with TRBD1 identical over 7 bases. The CDR3 length is 15 residues. CDR1 is MNHEY and CDR2 is SMNVEV in the germline V gene (reference sequence). The trim removed 0 bases at V and 4 bases at J, leaving 3 bases unmatched. The CDR3 spells CASSLSRTGGNTIYF. The CDR3 DNA reads TGTGCCAGCAGTTTATCCCGGACAGGCGGAAACACCATATATTTT.

A remark on this clone: The sample holds other DNA sequences that translate to the same CDR3. V gene TRBV11-2 combines with J gene TRBJ1-5; D call uncertain. This CDR3 is 13 amino acids long. Germline CDR1 SGHAT, CDR2 FQNNGV. V was pared by 1 base and J by 7 bases, with 8 bases between. CDR3 residues: CASSLGQNQPQHF. DNA of the CDR3: TGTGCCAGCAGCTTAGGTCAGAACCAGCCCCAGCATTTT.

The chain has TRBV9 and TRBJ2-7, with 8 bases aligning to TRBD2. The CDR3 extends over 13 amino acids. From germline, CDR1 is SGDLS and CDR2 YYNGEE. V shed 3 bases and J 6 bases; nucleotides not matched to a gene: 5. This CDR3 reads CASSAGLAGEQYF. CDR3 bases: TGTGCCAGCAGCGCCGGACTAGCCGGCGAGCAGTACTTC.

V usage is TRBV29-1 and J usage is TRBJ1-1; no clear D. The CDR3 has 13 amino acids. V lost 3 bases and J 0 bases, leaving 8 bases between the germline ends. Germline loops: CDR1 SQVTM, CDR2 ANQGSEA. In nucleotides, the CDR3 is TGCAGCGTTGACAGGAACATGAACACTGAAGCTTTCTTT. Its translation: CSVDRNMNTEAFF.

The gene calls are TRBV7-3 and TRBJ1-2; unclear D gene. The V gene's germline CDR1 is SGHTA and CDR2 FQGTGA. The CDR3 length is 14 residues. The V end lost 1 base, the J end lost 6 bases, and 12 bases lay between the germline ends. This CDR3 is CASSLMVGSNGYTF. CDR3 bases: TGTGCCAGCAGCTTAATGGTCGGGTCCAATGGCTACACCTTC. The complete variable domain, with remaining parts taken from reference TRBV7-3 and TRBJ1-2, reads GAGVSQTPSNKVTEKGKYVELRCDPISGHTALYWYRQSLGQGPEFLIYFQGTGAADDSGLPNDRFFAVRPEGSVSTLKIQRTERGDSAVYLCASSLMVGSNGYTFGSGTRLTVV.